A selection of T cell receptor beta chains follows, all from one sample in a study of CD8 T cells in Susac syndrome. Using its own MiXCR run on the immunoSEQ multiplex PCR reads, TCRdb lists one record per CDR3 protein. This table holds tens of thousands of distinct CDR3 sequences, roughly 94% found once. Source material: CD8+ T cells from PBMCs. These receptors all come from a human donor in good health. Both conserved end residues are part of each CDR3. The D gene is left open where the match is weak. Some rows mark clone size as missing; the rest say once, few, many or name a class of expanded clone.

>TRBJ1-3|NA|TRBV5-1|NA
TGCGCCAGCAGCTTGTCGGACAACCTCTCTGGAAACACCATATATTTT
CASSLSDNLSGNTIYF
>TRBJ1-1|NA|TRBV4-1|NA
TGCGCCAGCAGCCAAGATCAGGGATATTCGAACACTGAAGCTTTCTTT
CASSQDQGYSNTEAFF
>TRBJ1-2|TRBD1|TRBV6-1|NA
TGTGCCAGCAGAAGCGCCCGGGACAGGCAAATTTCTAACTATGGCTACACCTTC
CASRSARDRQISNYGYTF
>TRBJ1-4|TRBD1|TRBV4-3|once
TGCGCCAGCAGCCAAGATACAGGGGTGGGCGAAAAACTGTTTTTT
CASSQDTGVGEKLFF
>TRBJ2-1|NA|TRBV9|NA
TGTGCCAGCAGCGTAGCTGGGGGGACCAATGAGCAGTTCTTC
CASSVAGGTNEQFF
>TRBJ1-1|NA|TRBV7-2|NA
TGTGCCAGCAGCTCCACCCGTGAAGCTTTCTTT
CASSSTREAFF
>TRBJ2-5|NA|TRBV7-9|NA
TGTGCCAGCAGCTTAAATTCGGGGCAAGAGACCCAGTACTTC
CASSLNSGQETQYF
>TRBJ2-7|NA|TRBV7-9|NA
TGTGCCAGCAGCTTAGTCAGCTACGAGCAGTACTTC
CASSLVSYEQYF
>TRBJ2-1|TRBD2|TRBV20-1|NA
TGCAGTGCTAGTAAACTAGCGGAGCTTTACAATGAGCAGTTCTTC
CSASKLAELYNEQFF
>TRBJ2-1|TRBD2|TRBV7-9|NA
TGTGCCAGCAGCTTAGGAGCGGGGGGGAGGAACAATGAGCAGTTCTTC
CASSLGAGGRNNEQFF
>TRBJ2-1|TRBD2|TRBV7-8|once
TGTGCCAGCAGCTTAGCCGCGGGGGGGGCTGGGAATGAGCAGTTCTTC
CASSLAAGGAGNEQFF
>TRBJ1-5|NA|TRBV11-3|NA
TGTGCCAGCAGAACCAAACGGCCCCAGCATTTT
CASRTKRPQHF
>TRBJ2-1|NA|TRBV19|once
TGTGCCAGTAGCGGGACCGGGGCTGTCAATGAGCAGTTCTTC
CASSGTGAVNEQFF
>TRBJ2-4|TRBD2|TRBV12-5|NA
TGTGCTAGTGCGGGACTAGCGGGGGAAAACATTCAGTACTTC
CASAGLAGENIQYF
>TRBJ1-4|TRBD1|TRBV12-3/TRBV12-4|NA
TGTGCCAGCAGTTCCGGGACAGGGGGCTTTGGCGAAAAACTGTTTTTT
CASSSGTGGFGEKLFF
>TRBJ1-1|NA|TRBV9|NA
TGTGCCAGCTCGGGGCGGATGAACACTGAAGCTTTCTTT
CASSGRMNTEAFF
>TRBJ2-3|NA|TRBV3-1|once
TGTGCCAGCAGCCAAGATTTCCAGAGAGATACGCAGTATTTT
CASSQDFQRDTQYF
>TRBJ2-3|NA|TRBV7-2|NA
TGTGCCAGCAGCAAGCAGGGGACAGATACGCAGTATTTT
CASSKQGTDTQYF
>TRBJ2-5|TRBD2|TRBV9|NA
TGTGCCAGCAGCGCTAGCGGGGCCGCAGGGACCCAGTACTTC
CASSASGAAGTQYF
>TRBJ2-7|NA|TRBV4-1|NA
TGCGCCAGCAGCCTCAGGATTTCCTACGAGCAGTACTTC
CASSLRISYEQYF
>TRBJ1-5|TRBD1|TRBV19|once
TGTGCCAGTAGTACGTTACGGACAGGGGGCAATCAGCCCCAGCATTTT
CASSTLRTGGNQPQHF
>TRBJ2-3|NA|TRBV21-1|NA
TGTGCCAGCAGCAAAGGGCAGCTTAACACAGATACGCAGTATTTT
CASSKGQLNTDTQYF
>TRBJ1-1|NA|TRBV3-1|NA
TGTGCCAGCAGAACCGGGGGGTACACTGAAGCTTTCTTT
CASRTGGYTEAFF
>TRBJ1-3|NA|TRBV25-1|few
TGTGCCAGCAGTACACCTGGGGGAAACACCATATATTTT
CASSTPGGNTIYF
>TRBJ1-2|TRBD1|TRBV29-1|NA
TGCAGCGCAATGACAGGGGGCAGTGGCTACACCTTC
CSAMTGGSGYTF
>TRBJ1-2|TRBD1|TRBV11-2|NA
TGTGCCAGCAGCGTGGCCGGGACAGGGCCCGGCTACACCTTC
CASSVAGTGPGYTF
>TRBJ1-4|NA|TRBV7-8|NA
TGTGCCAGCAGCGCCCAACGCCGGACCGCCCTAGGGGAAAAACTGTTTTTT
CASSAQRRTALGEKLFF
>TRBJ1-1|NA|TRBV19|once
TGTGCCAGTAGGAAATTCGGTGGGAACACTGAAGCTTTCTTT
CASRKFGGNTEAFF
>TRBJ1-6|NA|TRBV7-2|NA
TGTGCCAGCAGCTTTAGATTTTCTGGGAGCTCCTATAATTCACCCCTCCACTTT
CASSFRFSGSSYNSPLHF
>TRBJ2-1|NA|TRBV10-3|NA
TGTGCCATCTCCCGTGTCGGTGATGAGCAGTTCTTC
CAISRVGDEQFF
>TRBJ1-2|NA|TRBV7-9|NA
TGTGCCAGCAGCTTAGTTAACAGAGATGGCTACACCTTC
CASSLVNRDGYTF
>TRBJ1-6|TRBD1|TRBV5-1|NA
TGCGCCAGCAGCTTGCAGGGACAGATGAATTCACCCCTCCACTTT
CASSLQGQMNSPLHF
>TRBJ1-3|NA|TRBV4-1|NA
TGCGCCAGCAGCCAAGATCTAGGAGGAATAGGGGAGATAAACACCATATATTTT
CASSQDLGGIGEINTIYF
>TRBJ1-5|NA|TRBV25-1|NA
TGTGCCAGCGGAACCCCCCGCGGCAGGCCCTTCAATCAGCCCCAGCATTTT
CASGTPRGRPFNQPQHF
>TRBJ2-7|NA|TRBV20-1|NA
TGCAGTGCTAGTATGCCTCGAGGGACGGGTCATTTTACGTACGAGCAGTACTTC
CSASMPRGTGHFTYEQYF